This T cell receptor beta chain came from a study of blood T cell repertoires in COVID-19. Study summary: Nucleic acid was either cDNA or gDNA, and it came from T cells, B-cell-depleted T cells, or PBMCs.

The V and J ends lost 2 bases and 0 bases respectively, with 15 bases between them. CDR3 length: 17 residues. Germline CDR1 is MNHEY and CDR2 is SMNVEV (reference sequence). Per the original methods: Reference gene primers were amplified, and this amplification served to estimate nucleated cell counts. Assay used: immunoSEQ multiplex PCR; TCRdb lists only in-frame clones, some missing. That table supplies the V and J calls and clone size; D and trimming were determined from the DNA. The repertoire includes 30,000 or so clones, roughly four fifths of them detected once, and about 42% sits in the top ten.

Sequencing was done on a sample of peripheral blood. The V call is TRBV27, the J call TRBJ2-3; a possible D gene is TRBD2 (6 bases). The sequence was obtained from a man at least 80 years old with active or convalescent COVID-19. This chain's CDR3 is CASSLRISGLSTDTQYF. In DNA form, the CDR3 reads TGTGCCAGCAGTTTACGGATTAGCGGACTTAGCACAGATACGCAGTATTTT.